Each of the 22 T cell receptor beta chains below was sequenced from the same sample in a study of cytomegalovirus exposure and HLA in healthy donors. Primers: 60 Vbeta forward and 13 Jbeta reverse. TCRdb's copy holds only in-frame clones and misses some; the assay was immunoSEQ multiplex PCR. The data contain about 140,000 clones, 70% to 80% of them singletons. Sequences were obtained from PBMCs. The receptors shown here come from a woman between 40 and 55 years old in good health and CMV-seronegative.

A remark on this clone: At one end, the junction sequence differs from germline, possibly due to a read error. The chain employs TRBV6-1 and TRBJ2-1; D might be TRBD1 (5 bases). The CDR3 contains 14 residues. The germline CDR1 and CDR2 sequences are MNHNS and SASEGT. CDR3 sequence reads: CTSKSFTTDKLGFF. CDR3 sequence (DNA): TGTACCAGCAAATCCTTTACGACGGACAAATTGGGGTTCTTC.

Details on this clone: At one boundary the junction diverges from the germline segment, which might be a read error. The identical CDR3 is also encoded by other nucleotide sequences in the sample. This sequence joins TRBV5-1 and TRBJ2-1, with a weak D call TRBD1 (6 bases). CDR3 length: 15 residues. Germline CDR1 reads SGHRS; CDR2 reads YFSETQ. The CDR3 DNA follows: TGCGCCAGCAGCTTGTGGACAGAGGCTGGGGATGAGCAATTCTTC. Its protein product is CASSLWTEAGDEQFF.

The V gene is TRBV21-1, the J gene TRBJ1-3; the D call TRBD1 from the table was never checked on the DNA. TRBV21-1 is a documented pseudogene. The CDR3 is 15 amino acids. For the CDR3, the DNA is TGTGCCAGCAGCAAAGACAGGGACTCTGGAAACACCATATATTTT. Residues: CASSKDRDSGNTIYF.

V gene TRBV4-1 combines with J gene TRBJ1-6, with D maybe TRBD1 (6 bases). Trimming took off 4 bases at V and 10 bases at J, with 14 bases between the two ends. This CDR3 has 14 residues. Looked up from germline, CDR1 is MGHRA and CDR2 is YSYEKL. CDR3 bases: TGCGCCAGCAGCCCCTCCAGGGGTGGCTCACCCCTCCACTTT. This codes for CASSPSRGGSPLHF.

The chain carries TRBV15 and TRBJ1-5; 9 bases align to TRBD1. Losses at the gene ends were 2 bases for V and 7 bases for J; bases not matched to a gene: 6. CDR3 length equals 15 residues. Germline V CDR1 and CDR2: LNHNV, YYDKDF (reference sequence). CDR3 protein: CATSRPGQGWQPQHF. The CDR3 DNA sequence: TGTGCCACCAGCAGACCGGGACAGGGCTGGCAGCCCCAGCATTTT.

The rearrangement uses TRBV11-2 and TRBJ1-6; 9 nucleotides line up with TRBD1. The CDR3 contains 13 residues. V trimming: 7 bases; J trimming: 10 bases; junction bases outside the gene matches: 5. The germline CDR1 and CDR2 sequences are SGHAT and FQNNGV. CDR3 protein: CASTRTGDSPLHF. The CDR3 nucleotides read TGTGCCAGCACCAGGACAGGGGACTCACCCCTCCACTTT.

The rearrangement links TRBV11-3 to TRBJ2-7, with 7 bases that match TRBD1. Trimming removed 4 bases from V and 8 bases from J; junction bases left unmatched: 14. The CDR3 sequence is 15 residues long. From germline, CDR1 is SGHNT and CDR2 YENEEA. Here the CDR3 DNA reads TGTGCCAGCAGCTCACGCACTACCGGGACAGCAAAGCAGTACTTC. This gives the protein CASSSRTTGTAKQYF.

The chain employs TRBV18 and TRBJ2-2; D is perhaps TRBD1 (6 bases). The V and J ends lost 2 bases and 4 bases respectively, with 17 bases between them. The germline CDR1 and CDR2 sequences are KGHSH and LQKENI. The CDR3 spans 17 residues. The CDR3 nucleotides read TGTGCCAGCTCACCAGTACAGGGAAGTATCAGCACCGGGGAGCTGTTTTTT. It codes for CASSPVQGSISTGELFF.

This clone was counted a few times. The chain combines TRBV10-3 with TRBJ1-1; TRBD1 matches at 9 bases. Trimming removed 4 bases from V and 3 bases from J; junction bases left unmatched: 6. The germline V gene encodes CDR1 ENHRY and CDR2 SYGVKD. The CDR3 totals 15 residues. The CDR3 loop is CAISGTGGSDTEAFF. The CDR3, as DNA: TGTGCCATCAGTGGAACAGGGGGCTCGGACACTGAAGCTTTCTTT.

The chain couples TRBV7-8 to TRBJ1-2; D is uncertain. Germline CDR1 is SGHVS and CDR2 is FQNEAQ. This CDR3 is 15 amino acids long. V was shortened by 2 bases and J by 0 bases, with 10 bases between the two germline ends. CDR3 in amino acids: CASSLMSGSNYGYTF. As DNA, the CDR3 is TGTGCCAGCAGCTTAATGTCAGGCTCTAACTATGGCTACACCTTC.

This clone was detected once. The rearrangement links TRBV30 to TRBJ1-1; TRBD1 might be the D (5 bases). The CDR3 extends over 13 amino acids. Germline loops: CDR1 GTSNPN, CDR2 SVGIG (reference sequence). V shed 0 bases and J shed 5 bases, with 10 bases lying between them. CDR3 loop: CAWSVGAGTEAFF. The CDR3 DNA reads TGTGCCTGGAGTGTAGGGGCTGGGACTGAAGCTTTCTTT.

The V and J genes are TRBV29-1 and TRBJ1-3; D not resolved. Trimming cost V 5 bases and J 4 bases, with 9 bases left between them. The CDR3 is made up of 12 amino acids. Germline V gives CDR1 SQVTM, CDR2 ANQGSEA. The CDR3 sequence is CSVWGEGNTIYF. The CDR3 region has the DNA TGCAGCGTTTGGGGAGAAGGAAACACCATATATTTT.

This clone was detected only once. The chain's CDR3 is CASSRRHLSSYEQYF. CDR3 DNA: TGTGCCAGCAGCCGACGACACCTTTCTTCCTACGAGCAGTACTTC. The V and J genes are TRBV7-2 and TRBJ2-7, with no clear D. CDR1 is SGHTA, CDR2 FQGNSA, per germline. V lost 5 bases and J lost 1, with 15 bases in between. The CDR3 totals 15 residues.

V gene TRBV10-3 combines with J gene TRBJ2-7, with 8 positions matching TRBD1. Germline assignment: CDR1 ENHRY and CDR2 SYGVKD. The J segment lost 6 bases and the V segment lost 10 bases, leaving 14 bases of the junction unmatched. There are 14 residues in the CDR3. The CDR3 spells CASRERQGLFEQYF. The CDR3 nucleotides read TGTGCCAGCAGAGAGAGACAGGGGCTATTCGAGCAGTACTTC.

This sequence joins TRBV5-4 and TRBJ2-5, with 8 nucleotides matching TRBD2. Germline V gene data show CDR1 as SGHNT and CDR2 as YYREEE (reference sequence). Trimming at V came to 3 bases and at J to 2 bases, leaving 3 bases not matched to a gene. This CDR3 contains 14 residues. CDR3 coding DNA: TGTGCCAGCAGCTCACTAGCGGAGCAAGAGACCCAGTACTTC. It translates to CASSSLAEQETQYF.

The CDR3 loop is CASSLTAAGDEQFF. The CDR3 bases are TGTGCCAGCAGCCTAACGGCAGCGGGAGACGAGCAGTTCTTC. The J gene is TRBJ2-1, the V gene TRBV11-2; TRBD2 matches 8 bases. J gave up 10 bases and V 5 bases, and 10 bases lay outside the gene matches. CDR1 and CDR2 from the germline V gene are SGHAT and FQNNGV. The CDR3 has 14 residues.

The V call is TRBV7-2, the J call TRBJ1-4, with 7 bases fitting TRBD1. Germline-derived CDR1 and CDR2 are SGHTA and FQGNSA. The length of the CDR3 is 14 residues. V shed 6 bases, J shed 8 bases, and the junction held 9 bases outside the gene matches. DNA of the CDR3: TGTGCCAGCAGGCGGACAGGTAGAGAGGAAAAACTGTTTTTT. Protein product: CASRRTGREEKLFF.

CDR3 sequence: CASSIFDTQNQPQHF. The DNA for the CDR3 is TGTGCCAGTAGTATATTCGACACCCAGAATCAGCCCCAGCATTTT. The chain combines TRBV19 with TRBJ1-5; D is unclear. V gave up 2 bases and J gave up 4 bases, with 12 bases separating them. Germline CDR1 LNHDA, CDR2 SQIVND (reference sequence). The CDR3 spans 15 residues.

The CDR3 coding sequence is TGTGCCTGGAGAGTCAGGATCTGTGTTCCTAATGAAAAACTGTTTTTT. It yields the protein CAWRVRICVPNEKLFF. The J gene is TRBJ1-4, the V gene TRBV30; D remains ambiguous. CDR3 length equals 16 residues. CDR1 and CDR2 from the germline V gene are GTSNPN and SVGIG (reference sequence). Trimming pared 3 bases from V and 3 bases from J, leaving 17 bases between. The whole variable domain, filled in from reference TRBV30 and TRBJ1-4, reads SQTIHQWPATLVQPVGSPLSLECTVEGTSNPNLYWYRQAAGRGLQLLFYSVGIGQISSEVPQNLSASRPQDRQFILSSKKLLLSDSGFYLCAWRVRICVPNEKLFFGSGTQLSVL.

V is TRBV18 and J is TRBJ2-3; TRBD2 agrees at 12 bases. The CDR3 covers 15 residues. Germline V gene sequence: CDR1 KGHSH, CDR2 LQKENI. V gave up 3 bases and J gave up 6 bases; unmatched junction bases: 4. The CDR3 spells CASSPGGTSGDTQYF. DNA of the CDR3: TGTGCCAGCTCACCCGGCGGGACTAGCGGGGATACGCAGTATTTT.

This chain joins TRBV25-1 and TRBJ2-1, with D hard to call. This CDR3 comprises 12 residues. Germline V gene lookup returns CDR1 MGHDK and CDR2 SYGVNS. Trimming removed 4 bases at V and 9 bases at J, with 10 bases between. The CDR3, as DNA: TGTGCCAGCAGTGCGTCCGGTCGTGAGCAGTTCTTC. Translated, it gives CASSASGREQFF.

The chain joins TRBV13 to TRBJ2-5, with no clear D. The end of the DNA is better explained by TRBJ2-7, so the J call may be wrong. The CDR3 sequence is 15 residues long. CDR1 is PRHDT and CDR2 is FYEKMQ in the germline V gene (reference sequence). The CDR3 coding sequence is TGTGCCAGCAGCCCGAGGCACGAACTTTTCTACGAGCAGTACTTC. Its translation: CASSPRHELFYEQYF.